This is a list of T cell receptor beta chains from one sample in a study of T cell changes during pregnancy in multiple sclerosis. Measured with immunoSEQ multiplex PCR; TCRdb has only the in-frame clones, and not every one. The sample records 65,000 to 90,000 clones, roughly 89% being singletons. The starting material was peripheral blood, obtained in the second trimester of pregnancy. These receptor sequences come from a female donor with multiple sclerosis, enrolled in a pregnancy study. Each CDR3 is given with its conserved first and last residue. Fields, in order: clone size, J gene, V gene, D gene, CDR3 DNA, CDR3 protein. The D gene is left open where the match is weak. Not all rows give a size; the values are once, few, many and, for expanded clones, a class.

abundance: NA
j_gene: TRBJ2-3
v_gene: TRBV6-1
d_gene: TRBD2
CDR3nt: TGTGCCAGCAGTGGTGTAGCGGGAACAGCAGATACGCAGTATTTT
CDR3aa: CASSGVAGTADTQYF

abundance: once
j_gene: TRBJ1-2
v_gene: TRBV6-5
d_gene: TRBD1
CDR3nt: TGTGCCAGCAGTCCGGGACAGACCTATGGCTACACCTTC
CDR3aa: CASSPGQTYGYTF

abundance: NA
j_gene: TRBJ2-3
v_gene: TRBV6-5
d_gene: NA
CDR3nt: TGTGCCAGCAGGTCCATCACTAGTGCAGATACGCAGTATTTT
CDR3aa: CASRSITSADTQYF

abundance: NA
j_gene: TRBJ2-1
v_gene: TRBV5-1
d_gene: TRBD2
CDR3nt: TGCGCCAGCAGCTTGGGTTCCGGGGGGGGGCAGTTCTTC
CDR3aa: CASSLGSGGGQFF

abundance: NA
j_gene: TRBJ2-5
v_gene: TRBV28
d_gene: TRBD1
CDR3nt: TGTGCCAGCAGTTTCCGACAGGGTATGAGAAAGACCCAGTACTTC
CDR3aa: CASSFRQGMRKTQYF

abundance: NA
j_gene: TRBJ1-1
v_gene: TRBV29-1
d_gene: TRBD1
CDR3nt: TGCAGCGTTTACGGGACAGGGAACACTGAAGCTTTCTTT
CDR3aa: CSVYGTGNTEAFF

abundance: NA
j_gene: TRBJ2-1
v_gene: TRBV19
d_gene: TRBD2
CDR3nt: TGTGCCAGTAGTCCGACTAGCGGGGGGGGCAATGAGCAGTTCTTC
CDR3aa: CASSPTSGGGNEQFF

abundance: NA
j_gene: TRBJ1-2
v_gene: TRBV4-3
d_gene: NA
CDR3nt: TGCGCCAGCAGCCAAGATGTGACTGAAAAGGGGGTCAACTATGGCTACACCTTC
CDR3aa: CASSQDVTEKGVNYGYTF

abundance: NA
j_gene: TRBJ2-3
v_gene: TRBV27
d_gene: TRBD2
CDR3nt: TGTGCCAGCAGTCTGACTAGCGGGGGCTCAGATACGCAGTATTTT
CDR3aa: CASSLTSGGSDTQYF

abundance: once
j_gene: TRBJ1-2
v_gene: TRBV6-5
d_gene: NA
CDR3nt: TGTGCCAGCAGTTACTTCCCTTCACAGGAACCCAATGGCTACACCTTC
CDR3aa: CASSYFPSQEPNGYTF

abundance: NA
j_gene: TRBJ1-4
v_gene: TRBV27
d_gene: NA
CDR3nt: TGTGCCAGCAGCCGGGACATCGCCGATGAAAAACTGTTTTTT
CDR3aa: CASSRDIADEKLFF

abundance: NA
j_gene: TRBJ2-2
v_gene: TRBV6-4
d_gene: TRBD2
CDR3nt: TGTGCCAGCAGTAGCGGGGGGGCCACCGGGGAGCTGTTTTTT
CDR3aa: CASSSGGATGELFF

abundance: NA
j_gene: TRBJ2-1
v_gene: TRBV11-3
d_gene: TRBD1
CDR3nt: TGTGCCAGCAGCTTACGACAGGGTCAATCCTACAATGAGCAGTTCTTC
CDR3aa: CASSLRQGQSYNEQFF

abundance: NA
j_gene: TRBJ2-7
v_gene: TRBV6-6
d_gene: NA
CDR3nt: TGTGCCAGCAGGGGGGGGCTAGCTGGGATATTGGTCGAGCAGTACTTC
CDR3aa: CASRGGLAGILVEQYF

abundance: NA
j_gene: TRBJ1-2
v_gene: TRBV4-3
d_gene: TRBD1
CDR3nt: TGCGCCAGCAGCCAAGATGCAGGACAGGGGTTCAATAACTATGGCTACACCTTC
CDR3aa: CASSQDAGQGFNNYGYTF

abundance: NA
j_gene: TRBJ1-5
v_gene: TRBV19
d_gene: TRBD1
CDR3nt: TGTGCCAGTAGTTTTGAAGGTGGGACAGGGTCAAATCAGCCCCAGCATTTT
CDR3aa: CASSFEGGTGSNQPQHF

abundance: NA
j_gene: TRBJ2-7
v_gene: TRBV18
d_gene: TRBD1
CDR3nt: TGTGCCAGCTCACTAATGGACAGGGCCTACGAGCAGTACTTC
CDR3aa: CASSLMDRAYEQYF

abundance: NA
j_gene: TRBJ2-1
v_gene: TRBV7-9
d_gene: TRBD2
CDR3nt: TGTGCCAGCAGCTCAAGCGGGAGATCCTACAATGAGCAGTTCTTC
CDR3aa: CASSSSGRSYNEQFF

abundance: NA
j_gene: TRBJ2-7
v_gene: TRBV19
d_gene: TRBD2
CDR3nt: TGTGCCAGTAGTCCTTTAACCAGGACTAGCATCTTTTTGTCCTACGAGCAGTACTTC
CDR3aa: CASSPLTRTSIFLSYEQYF

abundance: NA
j_gene: TRBJ1-1
v_gene: TRBV7-8
d_gene: TRBD1
CDR3nt: TGTGCCAGCAGCTACCCCCCCGACAGGGTAGCCACTGAAGCTTTCTTT
CDR3aa: CASSYPPDRVATEAFF

abundance: NA
j_gene: TRBJ2-1
v_gene: TRBV19
d_gene: NA
CDR3nt: TGTGCCAGTAGTATAGTGGGGCGGAATGAGCAGTTCTTC
CDR3aa: CASSIVGRNEQFF

abundance: NA
j_gene: TRBJ2-7
v_gene: TRBV19
d_gene: NA
CDR3nt: TGTGCCAGTAGTATAGGGGGGGGCGCCGACTACGAGCAGTACTTC
CDR3aa: CASSIGGGADYEQYF

abundance: NA
j_gene: TRBJ1-6
v_gene: TRBV6-6
d_gene: NA
CDR3nt: TGTGCCAGCAGTTACGTTGTGACGGGTAATTCACCCCTCCACTTT
CDR3aa: CASSYVVTGNSPLHF

abundance: NA
j_gene: TRBJ2-1
v_gene: TRBV6-1
d_gene: TRBD1
CDR3nt: TGTGCCAGCAGTGAAATAAGGGGGCTCGGGTACAATGAGCAGTTCTTC
CDR3aa: CASSEIRGLGYNEQFF

abundance: NA
j_gene: TRBJ2-5
v_gene: TRBV5-1
d_gene: NA
CDR3nt: TGCGCCAGCAGCACGAGGTACCAAGAGACCCAGTACTTC
CDR3aa: CASSTRYQETQYF

abundance: NA
j_gene: TRBJ1-2
v_gene: TRBV5-6
d_gene: NA
CDR3nt: TGTGCCAGCAGTTACAATCGTGGGGCGGCCTATGGCTACACCTTC
CDR3aa: CASSYNRGAAYGYTF

abundance: NA
j_gene: TRBJ2-3
v_gene: TRBV2
d_gene: TRBD2
CDR3nt: TGTGCCAGCAGAAGGACTAGCGGCACAGATACGCAGTATTTT
CDR3aa: CASRRTSGTDTQYF

abundance: NA
j_gene: TRBJ2-5
v_gene: TRBV7-3
d_gene: TRBD1
CDR3nt: TGTGCCAGCAGCTCAGGGCCTGGACAGGGGATGGGAGAAGAGACCCAGTACTTC
CDR3aa: CASSSGPGQGMGEETQYF

abundance: NA
j_gene: TRBJ2-1
v_gene: TRBV11-2
d_gene: NA
CDR3nt: TGTGCCAGCAGCTCAATTAGTTTGGGCCCTAGGGGCGCCTACAATGAGCAGTTCTTC
CDR3aa: CASSSISLGPRGAYNEQFF

abundance: few
j_gene: TRBJ2-1
v_gene: TRBV19
d_gene: TRBD2
CDR3nt: TGTGCCAGTAGGGGGGGGAGGGATGCGGGGGGCCCCTACAATGAGCAGTTCTTC
CDR3aa: CASRGGRDAGGPYNEQFF

abundance: NA
j_gene: TRBJ1-1
v_gene: TRBV6-4
d_gene: TRBD1
CDR3nt: TGTGCCAGCTCAAGGACAGGCTACACTGAAGCTTTCTTT
CDR3aa: CASSRTGYTEAFF

abundance: NA
j_gene: TRBJ2-6
v_gene: TRBV7-8
d_gene: TRBD1
CDR3nt: TGTGCCAGCAACAGACAGGGGCTTCGCTCTGGGGCCAACGTCCTGACTTTC
CDR3aa: CASNRQGLRSGANVLTF

abundance: NA
j_gene: TRBJ1-5
v_gene: TRBV7-6
d_gene: NA
CDR3nt: TGTGCCAGCAGCTTAGGAGAGGGCGGAGAACAGCCCCAGCATTTT
CDR3aa: CASSLGEGGEQPQHF

abundance: NA
j_gene: TRBJ1-1
v_gene: TRBV30
d_gene: NA
CDR3nt: TGTGCCTGGAGTGAGGTAGGAGTGAACACTGAAGCTTTCTTT
CDR3aa: CAWSEVGVNTEAFF

abundance: once
j_gene: TRBJ1-5
v_gene: TRBV2
d_gene: NA
CDR3nt: TGTGCCAGCAGTGATTGGGTCGGGGAAGGGAATCAGCCCCAGCATTTT
CDR3aa: CASSDWVGEGNQPQHF

abundance: NA
j_gene: TRBJ1-3
v_gene: TRBV5-1
d_gene: NA
CDR3nt: TGCGCCAGCAGCCCGGAAGGACAGAGAGGAAACACCATATATTTT
CDR3aa: CASSPEGQRGNTIYF

abundance: NA
j_gene: TRBJ1-1
v_gene: TRBV27
d_gene: NA
CDR3nt: TGTGCCAGCAGTTACGGGACACCCATGAACACTGAAGCTTTCTTT
CDR3aa: CASSYGTPMNTEAFF

abundance: NA
j_gene: TRBJ2-2
v_gene: TRBV11-3
d_gene: NA
CDR3nt: TGTGCCAGCAGCTTGGGACTTAACACCGGGGAGCTGTTTTTT
CDR3aa: CASSLGLNTGELFF

abundance: NA
j_gene: TRBJ1-1
v_gene: TRBV18
d_gene: NA
CDR3nt: TGTGCCAGCTCACATCCGGCCTCGGGGGGCACTGAAGCTTTCTTT
CDR3aa: CASSHPASGGTEAFF

abundance: NA
j_gene: TRBJ1-5
v_gene: TRBV19
d_gene: NA
CDR3nt: TGTGCCAGTAGTATAGTGGGGCCAGGGGTAGGGCATCAGCCCCAGCATTTT
CDR3aa: CASSIVGPGVGHQPQHF

abundance: NA
j_gene: TRBJ1-1
v_gene: TRBV6-5
d_gene: NA
CDR3nt: TGTGCCAGCAGCAGAAGAAGTAGGGGGAACACTGAAGCTTTCTTT
CDR3aa: CASSRRSRGNTEAFF

abundance: NA
j_gene: TRBJ1-2
v_gene: TRBV19
d_gene: NA
CDR3nt: TGTGCCAGTAGTATAACAGGGTCAAACTATGGCTACACCTTC
CDR3aa: CASSITGSNYGYTF

abundance: NA
j_gene: TRBJ2-7
v_gene: TRBV6-5
d_gene: TRBD2
CDR3nt: TGTGCCACCACTGGCCTAGCGGGAGGGAACGAGCAGTACTTC
CDR3aa: CATTGLAGGNEQYF

abundance: NA
j_gene: TRBJ1-6
v_gene: TRBV21-1
d_gene: NA
CDR3nt: TGTGCCAGCACTGACAGGGTCGATAATTCACCCCTCCACTTT
CDR3aa: CASTDRVDNSPLHF

abundance: NA
j_gene: TRBJ1-5
v_gene: TRBV7-9
d_gene: NA
CDR3nt: TGTGCCAGCAGCTTAGGACAGGGCAATCAGCCCCAGCATTTT
CDR3aa: CASSLGQGNQPQHF

abundance: NA
j_gene: TRBJ1-6
v_gene: TRBV9
d_gene: TRBD1
CDR3nt: TGTGCCAGCAACCCTACAGGGGAAGATAATTCACCCCTCCACTTT
CDR3aa: CASNPTGEDNSPLHF

abundance: NA
j_gene: TRBJ2-2
v_gene: TRBV5-5
d_gene: NA
CDR3nt: TGTGCCAGCGGCGGGACTGGGGACACCGGGGAGCTGTTTTTT
CDR3aa: CASGGTGDTGELFF

abundance: NA
j_gene: TRBJ2-2
v_gene: TRBV11-3
d_gene: NA
CDR3nt: TGTGCCAGCAGCTTGGGCACCAGGAACACCGGGGAGCTGTTTTTT
CDR3aa: CASSLGTRNTGELFF

abundance: NA
j_gene: TRBJ2-1
v_gene: TRBV7-9
d_gene: TRBD2
CDR3nt: TGTGCCAGCAGCAGGGTTCCGGTAGCGGGAGGGCGCAATGAGCAGTTCTTC
CDR3aa: CASSRVPVAGGRNEQFF

abundance: NA
j_gene: TRBJ1-5
v_gene: TRBV7-8
d_gene: TRBD1
CDR3nt: TGTGCCAGCAGCGTATTGACAGGGAGTAGCAATCAGCCCCAGCATTTT
CDR3aa: CASSVLTGSSNQPQHF

abundance: NA
j_gene: TRBJ2-1
v_gene: TRBV7-9
d_gene: NA
CDR3nt: TGTGCCAGCAGCGGTGTAGACAATGAGCAGTTCTTC
CDR3aa: CASSGVDNEQFF

abundance: NA
j_gene: TRBJ2-7
v_gene: TRBV9
d_gene: NA
CDR3nt: TGTGCCAGCAGCCCTCAAGCGGCCTCCTACGAGCAGTACTTC
CDR3aa: CASSPQAASYEQYF

abundance: once
j_gene: TRBJ2-5
v_gene: TRBV11-2
d_gene: NA
CDR3nt: TGTGCCAGCAGCTTAAGTTCAGGGAACGAAGAGACCCAGTACTTC
CDR3aa: CASSLSSGNEETQYF

abundance: NA
j_gene: TRBJ1-1
v_gene: TRBV4-3
d_gene: NA
CDR3nt: TGCGCCAGCAGCCCCGGATCTGGTTGGGCTTTGAACACTGAAGCTTTCTTT
CDR3aa: CASSPGSGWALNTEAFF